Listed below are T cell receptor beta chains from one sample, sequenced in a study of T-cell reconstitution after alpha-beta-depleted transplantation in children. One entry per CDR3 protein, called by TCRdb with MiXCR from the PCR reads. The repertoire consists of some 87,000 distinct CDR3 sequences, with 15% to 18% occurring once and the leading ten covering around 19%. This material consisted of PBMCs, mostly from graft donor cells, taken 180 days after TCRalphabeta/CD19-depleted stem cell transplant. The receptors derive from a male patient aged 2 to 9 who had a stem cell transplant for acute lymphoblastic leukemia, so the T cells may come from the graft donor. Both conserved end residues are part of each CDR3. D genes are given only for firm matches. Clone size is stated in some rows and not others, as once, few, many or a class when expanded.

>TRBD1|TRBJ1-1|TRBV10-3|many
CAISVNGQGAAEAFF
TGTGCCATCAGTGTAAATGGGCAGGGGGCCGCTGAAGCTTTCTTT
>TRBD2|TRBJ2-1|TRBV20-1|many
CSARGLAASSYNEQFF
TGCAGTGCTAGAGGCCTAGCGGCGAGCTCCTACAATGAGCAGTTCTTC
>TRBD2|TRBJ2-7|TRBV5-1|.
CASSYGLADIYEQYF
TGCGCCAGCAGCTACGGACTAGCGGATATCTACGAGCAGTACTTC
>.|TRBJ2-7|TRBV4-2|few
CASSQATDEQYF
TGTGCCAGCAGCCAAGCCACCGACGAGCAGTACTTC
>TRBD2|TRBJ2-7|TRBV5-1|many
CASSWTSGDYEQYF
TGCGCCAGCAGCTGGACTAGCGGGGACTACGAGCAGTACTTC
>TRBD1|TRBJ1-1|TRBV14|.
CASSPFGTGRSNTEAFF
TGTGCCAGCAGCCCTTTCGGGACAGGGCGGTCGAACACTGAAGCTTTCTTT
>.|TRBJ2-7|TRBV13|.
CASSLMGARGSYEQYF
TGTGCCAGCAGCTTAATGGGGGCGCGGGGCTCCTACGAGCAGTACTTC
>.|TRBJ2-5|TRBV20-1|few
CSARVWVSGVETQYF
TGCAGTGCTAGAGTATGGGTTTCAGGCGTAGAGACCCAGTACTTC
>TRBD1|TRBJ2-1|TRBV6-2/TRBV6-3|.
CASSRTGTGFDNEQFF
TGTGCCAGCAGCCGAACCGGGACAGGGTTTGATAATGAGCAGTTCTTC
>.|TRBJ2-3|TRBV29-1|few
CSVYVYEVTDTQYF
TGCAGCGTTTACGTCTATGAAGTCACAGATACGCAGTATTTT
>TRBD1|TRBJ1-2|TRBV10-3|.
CAISDPTGEGGYTF
TGTGCCATCAGTGACCCCACAGGGGAGGGAGGCTACACCTTC
>.|TRBJ2-5|TRBV7-9|.
CASSFRGAETQYF
TGTGCCAGCAGCTTTCGGGGGGCTGAGACCCAGTACTTC
>TRBD2|TRBJ2-3|TRBV7-8|few
CASSLAGGARADTQYF
TGTGCCAGCAGCTTAGCGGGAGGGGCCCGTGCAGATACGCAGTATTTT
>.|TRBJ2-3|TRBV6-5|few
CASSYRKGPWISTDTQYF
TGTGCCAGCAGTTACCGTAAGGGGCCCTGGATTAGTACAGATACGCAGTATTTT
>TRBD1|TRBJ2-2|TRBV4-3|many
CASSLLTGGRTGELFF
TGCGCCAGCAGCCTTTTGACAGGGGGCCGGACCGGGGAGCTGTTTTTT
>TRBD1|TRBJ2-1|TRBV11-2|.
CASSRSQGEGPPYNEQFF
TGTGCCAGCAGCCGTTCTCAGGGGGAAGGGCCTCCCTACAATGAGCAGTTCTTC
>TRBD1|TRBJ1-2|TRBV10-3|few
CAISGNRGSNGYTF
TGTGCCATCAGTGGAAACAGGGGCTCGAACGGCTACACCTTC
>.|TRBJ1-6|TRBV10-3|few
CAISAGAPGYNSPLHF
TGTGCCATCAGTGCGGGGGCGCCGGGTTATAATTCACCCCTCCACTTT
>TRBD2|TRBJ2-2|TRBV3-1|few
CASSPGTSPGELFF
TGTGCCAGCAGCCCCGGGACTAGCCCCGGGGAGCTGTTTTTT
>.|TRBJ2-6|TRBV19|many
CASTTDHDSGANVLTF
TGTGCCAGTACGACAGACCACGACTCTGGGGCCAACGTCCTGACTTTC
>.|TRBJ2-3|TRBV12-3/TRBV12-4|.
CASTRYSTDTQYF
TGTGCCAGCACTCGGTATAGCACAGATACGCAGTATTTT
>.|TRBJ1-5|TRBV7-1|.
CASSSLSGTTIRSNQPQHF
TGTGCCAGCAGCTCTCTCTCCGGGACAACGATCCGTAGCAATCAGCCCCAGCATTTT
>TRBD2|TRBJ2-2|TRBV20-1|.
CSATHPGGNTGELFF
TGCAGTGCTACCCACCCGGGAGGGAACACCGGGGAGCTGTTTTTT
>.|TRBJ1-5|TRBV20-1|once
CSVRAVYSNQPQHF
TGCAGTGTCAGGGCTGTTTATAGCAATCAGCCCCAGCATTTT
>.|TRBJ2-3|TRBV7-2|.
CASSLVDGFGDTQYF
TGTGCCAGCAGCTTAGTGGATGGGTTTGGAGATACGCAGTATTTT
>TRBD1|TRBJ1-5|TRBV20-1|.
CSARQGGDQPQHF
TGCAGTGCGAGACAGGGAGGGGATCAGCCCCAGCATTTT
>TRBD1|TRBJ2-1|TRBV7-9|.
CASSLGPGQSSYNEQFF
TGTGCCAGCAGCTTAGGCCCGGGACAGAGCTCCTACAATGAGCAGTTCTTC
>TRBD1|TRBJ2-7|TRBV20-1|few
CSALDRGDEQYF
TGCAGTGCTTTAGACAGGGGGGACGAGCAGTACTTC
>.|TRBJ2-3|TRBV15|few
CATSSASGRLNTDTQYF
TGTGCCACCAGCAGTGCCTCAGGGAGGCTAAACACAGATACGCAGTATTTT
>.|TRBJ1-6|TRBV20-1|.
CSARLGGDWRHF
TGCAGTGCTAGATTGGGGGGAGATTGGCGCCACTTT
>TRBD1|TRBJ2-2|TRBV5-1|few
CASSALGQPNTGELFF
TGCGCCAGCAGCGCGTTGGGACAGCCGAACACCGGGGAGCTGTTTTTT
>.|TRBJ1-4|TRBV20-1|.
CSASPPDGEKLFF
TGCAGTGCTAGTCCCCCTGACGGAGAAAAACTGTTTTTT
>TRBD1|TRBJ1-1|TRBV28|few
CASTEDGGGYTEAFF
TGTGCCAGCACCGAGGACGGAGGGGGCTACACTGAAGCTTTCTTT
>.|TRBJ2-1|TRBV20-1|few
CSASRQLSYNEQFF
TGCAGTGCTAGTCGGCAGCTCTCCTACAATGAGCAGTTCTTC
>.|TRBJ1-1|TRBV18|.
CASSPLEDTEAFF
TGTGCCAGCTCACCATTAGAGGACACTGAAGCTTTCTTT
>TRBD2|TRBJ2-1|TRBV4-3|few
CASSQEGLAAHEQFF
TGCGCCAGCAGCCAAGAAGGACTAGCTGCTCATGAGCAGTTCTTC
>.|TRBJ2-5|TRBV4-3|many
CASSQEYPGETQYF
TGCGCCAGCAGCCAAGAGTATCCAGGGGAGACCCAGTACTTC
>TRBD1|TRBJ2-3|TRBV24-1|many
CATSDQTGGRTDTQYF
TGTGCCACCAGTGATCAGACAGGGGGTCGCACAGATACGCAGTATTTT
>.|TRBJ2-7|TRBV5-1|few
CASSLVPDRSPYEQYF
TGCGCCAGCAGCTTGGTCCCCGACAGGTCTCCCTACGAGCAGTACTTC
>TRBD1|TRBJ1-4|TRBV5-4|few
CASSLWGQGSEKLFF
TGTGCCAGCAGCTTGTGGGGACAGGGGAGTGAAAAACTGTTTTTT
>.|TRBJ1-5|TRBV5-1|many
CASSLTGNSNQPQHF
TGCGCCAGCAGCTTGACAGGGAATAGCAATCAGCCCCAGCATTTT
>.|TRBJ1-1|TRBV7-2|many
CASSLGPDGNTEAFF
TGTGCCAGCAGCTTAGGACCGGACGGGAACACTGAAGCTTTCTTT
>TRBD1|TRBJ2-1|TRBV12-3/TRBV12-4|many
CASSMTGYNEQFF
TGTGCCAGCAGTATGACAGGGTATAATGAGCAGTTCTTC
>.|TRBJ1-6|TRBV10-3|.
CAISERTGGDSPLHF
TGTGCCATCAGTGAGCGTACAGGCGGCGATTCACCCCTCCACTTT
>TRBD1|TRBJ1-6|TRBV11-2|many
CASSSYLPGGAGSPLHF
TGTGCCAGCAGCTCCTACCTCCCAGGGGGCGCCGGTTCACCCCTCCACTTT
>.|TRBJ2-7|TRBV20-1|.
CSARSRTVYEQYF
TGCAGTGCTAGATCGCGGACAGTCTACGAGCAGTACTTC
>.|TRBJ1-2|TRBV2|few
CASRSTGYGYTF
TGTGCCAGCAGATCGACAGGCTATGGCTACACCTTC
>.|TRBJ1-4|TRBV7-9|few
CASSLGGAEKLFF
TGTGCCAGCAGCTTAGGGGGGGCTGAAAAACTGTTTTTT
>.|TRBJ2-1|TRBV6-1|few
CASQGSEQFF
TGTGCCAGCCAGGGTTCTGAGCAGTTCTTC
>TRBD1|TRBJ2-1|TRBV5-1|few
CASSPGTGGMVLGNEQFF
TGCGCCAGCAGCCCGGGGACAGGGGGGATGGTGTTGGGCAATGAGCAGTTCTTC
>.|TRBJ2-1|TRBV3-1|few
CASSQIATEQFF
TGTGCCAGCAGCCAAATCGCAACTGAGCAGTTCTTC
>TRBD1|TRBJ2-1|TRBV5-6|few
CASSLLEGQGAGPYNEQFF
TGTGCCAGCAGCTTGTTAGAGGGACAGGGGGCCGGACCCTACAATGAGCAGTTCTTC
>.|TRBJ2-3|TRBV7-9|few
CASSPKWGRYTDTQYF
TGTGCCAGCAGCCCCAAATGGGGACGGTACACAGATACGCAGTATTTT
>.|TRBJ2-5|TRBV20-1|few
CSARDFKETQYF
TGCAGTGCCCGGGACTTTAAAGAGACCCAGTACTTC
>.|TRBJ2-6|TRBV6-1|.
CASRWTPLRSGANVLTF
TGTGCCAGCAGGTGGACACCTCTCCGCTCTGGGGCCAACGTCCTGACTTTC
>.|TRBJ2-2|TRBV5-1|few
CASRRRTENTGELFF
TGCGCCAGCAGGCGAAGGACCGAGAACACCGGGGAGCTGTTTTTT
>.|TRBJ2-7|TRBV10-1|few
CASSRTRGDYEQYF
TGCGCCAGCAGTAGGACTAGGGGGGACTACGAGCAGTACTTC